Each of the 10 T cell receptor beta chains below was sequenced from the same sample in a study of T-cell memory formation after mild COVID-19. A single record per CDR3 protein comes from TCRdb applying MiXCR to the 5' RACE reads. The sample yields a few hundred thousand distinct CDR3 sequences, 25% to 30% seen once. Sequences were obtained from PBMCs or a T cell subset sorted from them (not recorded which). These receptors were obtained from an adult woman who had mild COVID-19 (a few samples of this study predate the infection). Cell type and time point are not known.

The V gene is TRBV10-3, the J gene TRBJ2-7; tentative D call: TRBD2 (5 bases). The CDR3 is made up of 14 amino acids. The ends were cut back, 0 bases at V and 3 bases at J, with 9 bases in the middle. CDR1 is ENHRY, CDR2 SYGVKD, per germline. CDR3: CAISESMDFYEQYF. DNA of the CDR3: TGTGCCATCAGTGAGTCGATGGACTTCTACGAGCAGTACTTC.

There are a few counts of this clonotype. CDR3 DNA: TGTGCCAGCAGCCAATCAGGGGGCGCGCAGCCCCAGCATTTT. Residues: CASSQSGGAQPQHF. The chain links TRBV12-3 or TRBV12-4 to TRBJ1-5; 8 nucleotides match TRBD1. V lost 6 bases, J lost 7 bases, and 8 bases stayed unmatched. The length of the CDR3 is 14 residues.

This clonotype was detected many times. Here the CDR3 reads CSVEGHSYEQYF. CDR3 DNA sequence: TGCAGCGTTGAAGGACACTCCTACGAGCAGTACTTC. The gene calls are TRBV29-1 and TRBJ2-7; D gene unclear. Trimming shortened V by 1 base and J by 0 bases, and 4 bases separated the two germline ends. Germline V lookup: CDR1 SQVTM, CDR2 ANQGSEA. The CDR3 contains 12 residues.

The chain has TRBV5-6 and TRBJ2-5; unclear D gene. Trimming pared 1 base from V and 5 bases from J, leaving 9 bases between. CDR1 is SGHDT and CDR2 is YYEEEE in the germline V gene. This CDR3 has 13 residues. The CDR3 loop is CASSLWGMETQYF. In DNA form, the CDR3 reads TGTGCCAGCAGCTTGTGGGGTATGGAGACCCAGTACTTC.

V and J are TRBV7-8 and TRBJ1-1; possibly TRBD1 for D (6 bases). Germline V gene data show CDR1 as SGHVS and CDR2 as FQNEAQ. The CDR3 consists of 15 residues. Trimming took 0 bases from V and 0 from J, leaving 8 bases between them. In nucleotides, the CDR3 is TGTGCCAGCAGCTTAGCCGGGACAATGAACACTGAAGCTTTCTTT. This gives the protein CASSLAGTMNTEAFF.

This clonotype appeared a few times. V is TRBV7-9 and J is TRBJ2-1, with D maybe TRBD1 (6 bases). The V end was cut by 5 bases, the J end by 7 bases, with 21 bases between. The germline V gene encodes CDR1 SEHNR and CDR2 FQNEAQ (reference sequence). This CDR3 spans 16 amino acids. CDR3 loop: CASSLLQGLGGNEQFF. The DNA for the CDR3 is TGTGCCAGCAGCCTATTACAGGGATTAGGTGGGAATGAGCAGTTCTTC.

This clonotype showed up just a few times. The chain links TRBV9 to TRBJ2-6; the D gene could be TRBD1 or TRBD2 (5 bases each). The CDR3 runs to 16 residues. V lost 4 bases to trimming and J lost 4 bases, with 15 bases between them. Germline values: CDR1 SGDLS, CDR2 YYNGEE. CDR3 nucleotide sequence: TGTGCCAGCAGCCCAAGAGGGGTTTCGGGGGCCAACGTCCTGACTTTC. Protein product: CASSPRGVSGANVLTF.

The chain joins TRBV6-5 to TRBJ1-1, with 9 bases lining up with TRBD1. J was trimmed by 5 bases and V by 6 bases; bases with no gene match: 7. The CDR3 spans 14 residues. Per germline, CDR1 MNHEY and CDR2 SVGAGI. CDR3 DNA: TGTGCCAGCAGGACAGGGGGGACGGGAACTGAAGCTTTCTTT. This translates into CASRTGGTGTEAFF.

The chain uses TRBV20-1 and TRBJ1-4, with unresolved D. The CDR3 has 14 residues. The germline V gene encodes CDR1 DFQATT and CDR2 SNEGSKA (reference sequence). V lost 4 bases, J lost 3 bases, and 12 bases lay in between. The CDR3: CSATPERSNEKLFF. CDR3 sequence (DNA): TGCAGTGCTACTCCGGAGAGGTCTAATGAAAAACTGTTTTTT.

The CDR3 nucleotides are TGTGCCAGCAACCCCGGCAAGGGGCCGTCAGAGCCCCAGCATTTT. Translating gives CASNPGKGPSEPQHF. V gene TRBV11-2 combines with J gene TRBJ1-5, with a tentative D call TRBD1 (5 bases). Per the germline V gene, CDR1 is SGHAT and CDR2 is FQNNGV. V was clipped by 7 bases and J by 8 bases, with 21 bases between them. The CDR3 extends over 15 amino acids.